The TCR beta chain under discussion was sequenced for a study of a mutant IDH1 vaccine in newly diagnosed glioma. Study as a whole: Weeks 1, 3, 5, 7, 11, 15, 19 and 23 were when patients received their eight vaccinations.

The CDR3 is made up of 15 amino acids. The V end was cut by 3 bases, the J end by 5 bases, with 17 bases between. CDR1 SGHTA and CDR2 FQGNSA come from the germline V gene. Notes on this clone: Antigen specificity is unknown.

Stated time point: week 23, last vaccination. Each vaccine dose was 300 ug of mutant IDH1 20-mer peptide, with topical imiquimod. Sequencing was performed with immunoSEQ multiplex PCR; in TCRdb, only in-frame clones are kept and a portion is missing. This repertoire shows some 80,000 clones, approximately 85% found once; its top ten account for approximately 0.8%. The V call is TRBV7-2, the J call TRBJ2-7; unclear D gene. This TCR derives from a woman between 50 and 59 years old with glioma. This specimen consisted of PBMCs, obtained from a glioma patient whose treatment included an IDH1 peptide vaccine. CDR3 amino acids: CASSFVSRLADEQYF. The CDR3 coding sequence is TGTGCCAGCAGCTTCGTTTCTCGCTTGGCTGACGAGCAGTACTTC. Full variable domain (outside the CDR3, taken from reference TRBV7-2 and TRBJ2-7): GAGVSQSPSNKVTEKGKDVELRCDPISGHTALYWYRQSLGQGLEFLIYFQGNSAPDKSGLPSDRFSAERTGGSVSTLTIQRTQQEDSAVYLCASSFVSRLADEQYFGPGTRLTVT.